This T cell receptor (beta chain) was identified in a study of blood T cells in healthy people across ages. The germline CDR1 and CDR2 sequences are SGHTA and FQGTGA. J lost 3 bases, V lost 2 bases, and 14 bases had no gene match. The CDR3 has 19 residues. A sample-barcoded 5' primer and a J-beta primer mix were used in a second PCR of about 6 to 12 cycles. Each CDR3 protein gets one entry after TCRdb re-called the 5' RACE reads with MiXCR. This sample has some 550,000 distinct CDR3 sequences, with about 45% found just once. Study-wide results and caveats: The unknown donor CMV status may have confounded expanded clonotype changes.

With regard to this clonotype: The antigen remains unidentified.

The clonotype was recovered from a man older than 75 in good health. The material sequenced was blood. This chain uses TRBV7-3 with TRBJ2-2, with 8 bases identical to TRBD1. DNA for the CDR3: TGTGCCAGCAGCTTAGGGGCGGGGACAGGTCCCCTTCACACCGGGGAGCTGTTTTTT. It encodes CASSLGAGTGPLHTGELFF. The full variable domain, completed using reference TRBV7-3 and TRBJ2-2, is GAGVSQTPSNKVTEKGKYVELRCDPISGHTALYWYRQSLGQGPEFLIYFQGTGAADDSGLPNDRFFAVRPEGSVSTLKIQRTERGDSAVYLCASSLGAGTGPLHTGELFFGEGSRLTVL.